One and the same sample provided the 22 T cell receptor beta chains below, sequenced in a study of blood T cell repertoires in COVID-19. Sequenced by immunoSEQ multiplex PCR; TCRdb stores in-frame clones only, minus some. This sample has about 68,000 clones, with roughly 85% found just once. The sequenced material came from peripheral blood. These receptors came from a man aged 50-60 years with acute or convalescent COVID-19.

The chain recombines TRBV7-9 with TRBJ1-2, with D uncertain. Trimming removed 5 bases at V and 8 bases at J, with 15 bases between. CDR1 and CDR2 from the germline V gene are SEHNR and FQNEAQ (reference sequence). The length of the CDR3 is 13 residues. Here the CDR3 DNA reads TGTGCCAGCAGCCCCAGGCGGGCGGAGGGCTACACCTTC. Its translation: CASSPRRAEGYTF.

The chain recombines TRBV6-5 with TRBJ2-1; D is possibly TRBD1 (5 bases). The V gene's germline CDR1 is MNHEY and CDR2 SVGAGI. The CDR3 sequence is 16 residues long. The ends were cut back, 4 bases at V and 4 bases at J, with 17 bases in the middle. The CDR3 DNA is TGTGCCAGCAGTTCTTTTGGGGCCCTACAATACAATGAGCAGTTCTTC. It translates to CASSSFGALQYNEQFF.

This rearrangement joins TRBV18 to TRBJ2-5, with D maybe TRBD1 (6 bases). Deletions cut 4 bases from V and 2 bases from J, with 14 bases between. CDR3 size: 15 residues. Germline V CDR1 and CDR2: KGHSH, LQKENI. CDR3 nucleotide sequence: TGTGCCAGCTCACAAAAAGGGACATCTCAAGAGACCCAGTACTTC. It translates to CASSQKGTSQETQYF.

This chain links TRBV29-1 with TRBJ1-2; 11 positions agree with TRBD1. The germline V gene encodes CDR1 SQVTM and CDR2 ANQGSEA. V was pared by 5 bases and J by 6 bases, with 8 bases of the junction left unmatched. The CDR3 is 14 amino acids. This chain's CDR3 is CSVLPGQGENGYTF. The CDR3 DNA sequence: TGCAGCGTTCTACCGGGACAGGGGGAAAATGGCTACACCTTC.

The J gene is TRBJ1-4, the V gene TRBV25-1, with D tentatively TRBD1 (5 bases). Germline loops: CDR1 MGHDK, CDR2 SYGVNS. The V end was cut by 1 base, the J end by 1 base, with 13 bases between. CDR3 size: 17 residues. This CDR3 is CASSEFAWGETNEKLFF. CDR3 sequence (DNA): TGTGCCAGCAGTGAATTCGCTTGGGGGGAAACTAATGAAAAACTGTTTTTT.

V usage is TRBV18 and J usage is TRBJ1-3, with a weak D call TRBD1 (6 bases). The CDR3 contains 15 residues. Germline V CDR1 and CDR2: KGHSH, LQKENI. Trimming took off 3 bases at V and 3 bases at J, with 12 bases between the two ends. The DNA for the CDR3 is TGTGCCAGCTCACCGCAGACAGGCAATGGAAACACCATATATTTT. Its protein product is CASSPQTGNGNTIYF. Looking up the rest from reference TRBV18 and TRBJ1-3 gives the full variable domain: NAGVMQNPRHLVRRRGQEARLRCSPMKGHSHVYWYRQLPEEGLKFMVYLQKENIIDESGMPKERFSAEFPKEGPSILRIQQVVRGDSAAYFCASSPQTGNGNTIYFGEGSWLTVV.

The chain employs TRBV3-1 (or the pseudogene TRBV3-2) and TRBJ2-1; the match to TRBD2 covers 12 bases. Trimming cost V 2 bases and J 8 bases; bases outside gene matches: 13. Germline CDR1 LGHDT, CDR2 YNNKEL (reference sequence). This CDR3 comprises 18 residues. Written as DNA, the CDR3 is TGTGCCAGCAGCCAACTTACGTCAGGGCTAGCGGGGGGGCATGAGCAGTTCTTC. Translation: CASSQLTSGLAGGHEQFF.

This clone was seen a single time. V is TRBV5-1 and J is TRBJ2-5; 8 nucleotides match TRBD2. Germline lookup yields CDR1 SGHRS and CDR2 YFSETQ. Unmatched junction bases numbered 9, after V lost 4 bases and J lost 4 bases. This CDR3 is 15 amino acids long. The CDR3 DNA reads TGCGCCAGCAGCACGGGACTAGATTGGGTAGAGACCCAGTACTTC. It translates to CASSTGLDWVETQYF.

This chain links TRBV6-5 with TRBJ2-5, with TRBD2 matching 7 bases. CDR3 length: 14 residues. V dropped 0 bases and J dropped 5; count of bases not matched to a gene: 3. CDR1 MNHEY and CDR2 SVGAGI come from the germline V gene. CDR3 region: CASSYSLGGETQYF. The CDR3 region has the DNA TGTGCCAGCAGTTACTCGTTGGGGGGGGAGACCCAGTACTTC.

The rearrangement joins TRBV10-3 to TRBJ1-2; 9 bases map to TRBD1. CDR3 size: 13 residues. Germline lookup yields CDR1 ENHRY and CDR2 SYGVKD. Losses at the gene ends were 3 bases for V and 5 bases for J; bases not matched to a gene: 1. The CDR3 region is CAISDGQGYGYTF. The CDR3 DNA sequence: TGTGCCATCAGTGACGGACAGGGGTATGGCTACACCTTC.

This chain links TRBV6-5 with TRBJ2-5, with a possible D match to TRBD2 (6 bases). The CDR3 has 14 amino acids. Looked up from germline, CDR1 is MNHEY and CDR2 is SVGAGI. V was clipped by 2 bases and J by 1 base, with 8 bases between them. The CDR3 nucleotides are TGTGCCAGCAGTTACGGGGGAGGCCAAGAGACCCAGTACTTC. Protein product: CASSYGGGQETQYF.

There are a few counts of this clone. This chain uses TRBV5-1 with TRBJ2-1, with TRBD1 identical over 8 bases. The CDR3 sequence is 14 residues long. Trimming cost V 7 bases and J 3 bases; bases outside gene matches: 6. Germline values: CDR1 SGHRS, CDR2 YFSETQ. This chain's CDR3 is CASGWGQDYNEQFF. The CDR3 DNA sequence: TGCGCCAGCGGGTGGGGACAGGACTACAATGAGCAGTTCTTC.

This chain links TRBV18 with TRBJ1-2; 8 nucleotides agree with TRBD1. V was pared by 4 bases and J by 6 bases, with 7 bases of the junction left unmatched. Germline CDR1 and CDR2: KGHSH and LQKENI. CDR3 length equals 14 residues. The CDR3 loop reads CASSRTGKKDGYTF. In DNA form, the CDR3 reads TGTGCCAGCTCACGGACAGGGAAGAAGGATGGCTACACCTTC.

This clone was seen once. The V call is TRBV18, the J call TRBJ2-5; unclear D gene. Trimming pared 6 bases from V and 4 bases from J, leaving 18 bases between. The CDR3 is made up of 15 amino acids. CDR1 KGHSH and CDR2 LQKENI come from the germline V gene. This CDR3 is CASSPSLDVAETQYF. The DNA for the CDR3 is TGTGCCAGCTCGCCCTCTCTAGACGTCGCAGAGACCCAGTACTTC.

This clone showed up just once. The V and J genes are TRBV6-1 and TRBJ2-5; tentatively, D is TRBD2 (5 bases). CDR3 size: 15 residues. The germline V gene encodes CDR1 MNHNS and CDR2 SASEGT. Deletions cut 3 bases from V and 4 bases from J, with 15 bases between. CDR3 sequence: CASSDLPGVRETQYF. In DNA, the CDR3 is TGTGCCAGCAGTGATCTCCCCGGGGTTCGAGAGACCCAGTACTTC.

This clone was seen a single time. The chain employs TRBV7-7 and TRBJ2-5; TRBD2 matches 9 bases. This CDR3 is built from 16 residues. V trimming: 4 bases; J trimming: 2 bases; junction bases outside the gene matches: 8. Germline V gene data show CDR1 as SSHAT and CDR2 as FNYEAQ (reference sequence). The CDR3 coding sequence is TGTGCCAGCAGCTCTTCTAGCGGGGCAGGACAAGAGACCCAGTACTTC. Its translation is CASSSSSGAGQETQYF.

The chain employs TRBV7-9 and TRBJ2-3; possibly TRBD1 for D (6 bases). V was cut by 5 bases and J by 2 bases, with 11 bases left in between. From germline, CDR1 is SEHNR and CDR2 FQNEAQ (reference sequence). The CDR3 is 14 residues long. CDR3 sequence reads: CASSQGHLTDTQYF. The CDR3 nucleotides are TGTGCCAGCAGCCAGGGACACCTCACAGATACGCAGTATTTT.

The J gene is TRBJ1-2, the V gene TRBV2; possible D gene TRBD1, 5 bases. This CDR3 contains 13 residues. Germline V gene lookup returns CDR1 SNHLY and CDR2 FYNNEI. The V end lost 1 base, the J end lost 4 bases, and 7 bases lay between the germline ends. CDR3 DNA sequence: TGTGCCAGCAGTGAAGGGACAAGCTATGGCTACACCTTC. This codes for CASSEGTSYGYTF.

This chain uses TRBV19 with TRBJ1-5; D unclear. The V end lost 4 bases, the J end lost 4 bases, and 8 bases lay between the germline ends. Germline assignment: CDR1 LNHDA and CDR2 SQIVND (reference sequence). The CDR3 contains 13 residues. The CDR3 coding sequence is TGTGCCAGTAGTACCGTACTGAATCAGCCCCAGCATTTT. The encoded protein is CASSTVLNQPQHF. Together with reference TRBV19 and TRBJ1-5, the CDR3 gives the full variable domain: DGGITQSPKYLFRKEGQNVTLSCEQNLNHDAMYWYRQDPGQGLRLIYYSQIVNDFQKGDIAEGYSVSREKKESFPLTVTSAQKNPTAFYLCASSTVLNQPQHFGDGTRLSIL.

This clone was detected once. The chain couples TRBV12-5 to TRBJ1-6; 12 nucleotides agree with TRBD1. J gave up 7 bases and V 1 base, and 5 bases lay outside the gene matches. This CDR3 spans 17 amino acids. The germline CDR1 and CDR2 sequences are LGHNT and FRNRAP. The CDR3 region has the DNA TGTGCTAGTGGTTTGGGCCGGGACAGGGGGCCGAATTCACCCCTCCACTTT. Translating it yields CASGLGRDRGPNSPLHF.

This rearrangement joins TRBV19 to TRBJ1-5; 8 nucleotides align to TRBD1. Trimming cost V 6 bases and J 3 bases; bases outside gene matches: 4. The CDR3 spans 14 residues. Germline CDR1 LNHDA, CDR2 SQIVND (reference sequence). The CDR3 spells CASRGQVSNQPQHF. The DNA for the CDR3 is TGTGCCAGTAGGGGACAGGTATCCAATCAGCCCCAGCATTTT.

This rearrangement joins TRBV4-1 to TRBJ2-2; 10 bases line up with TRBD2. Trimming at V came to 4 bases and at J to 7 bases, leaving 15 bases not matched to a gene. In germline, CDR1 is MGHRA, CDR2 YSYEKL. The CDR3 consists of 18 residues. The DNA for the CDR3 is TGCGCCAGCAGCCGACTATTCTCCCTAGCGGGGGCGGGCGGGGAGCTGTTTTTT. Amino acids: CASSRLFSLAGAGGELFF.